This TCR beta chain is drawn from a study of neurological immune-mediated disorders. Broader study findings: Patients with HTLV-1-associated myelopathy showed the most TCR clonal expansion. Those with multiple sclerosis showed the least, falling below healthy controls.

V dropped 5 bases and J dropped 0 bases, with 9 bases sitting between them. CDR3 length: 13 amino acids. CDR1 is SQVTM, CDR2 ANQGSEA, per germline. The team produced cDNA through 5'RACE using 10-nucleotide random UMIs. TCRdb recomputed calls from the 5' RACE reads with MiXCR, one row per CDR3 protein. In the table there are approximately 59,000 distinct CDR3 sequences, about 5.2% of which are singletons. The sample holds many counts of this clonotype. What it binds is unknown. V usage is TRBV29-1 and J usage is TRBJ2-3; a weak D match, TRBD2 (6 bases). Sequencing used PBMCs. This TCR derives from a human donor with multiple sclerosis. The donor label of this sample is uncertain. CDR3 loop: CSVRRGSTDTQYF. CDR3 bases: TGCAGCGTTCGGAGGGGTAGCACAGATACGCAGTATTTT.